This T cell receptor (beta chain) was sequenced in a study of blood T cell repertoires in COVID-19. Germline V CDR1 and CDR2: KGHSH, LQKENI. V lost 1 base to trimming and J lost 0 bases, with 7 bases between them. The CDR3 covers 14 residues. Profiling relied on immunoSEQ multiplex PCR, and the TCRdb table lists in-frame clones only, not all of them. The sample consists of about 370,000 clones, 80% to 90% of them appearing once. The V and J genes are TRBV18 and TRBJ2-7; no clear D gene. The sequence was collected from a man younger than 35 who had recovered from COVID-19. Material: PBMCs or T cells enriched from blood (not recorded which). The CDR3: CASSPRPNSYEQYF. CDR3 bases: TGTGCCAGCTCACCACGGCCGAACTCCTACGAGCAGTACTTC.